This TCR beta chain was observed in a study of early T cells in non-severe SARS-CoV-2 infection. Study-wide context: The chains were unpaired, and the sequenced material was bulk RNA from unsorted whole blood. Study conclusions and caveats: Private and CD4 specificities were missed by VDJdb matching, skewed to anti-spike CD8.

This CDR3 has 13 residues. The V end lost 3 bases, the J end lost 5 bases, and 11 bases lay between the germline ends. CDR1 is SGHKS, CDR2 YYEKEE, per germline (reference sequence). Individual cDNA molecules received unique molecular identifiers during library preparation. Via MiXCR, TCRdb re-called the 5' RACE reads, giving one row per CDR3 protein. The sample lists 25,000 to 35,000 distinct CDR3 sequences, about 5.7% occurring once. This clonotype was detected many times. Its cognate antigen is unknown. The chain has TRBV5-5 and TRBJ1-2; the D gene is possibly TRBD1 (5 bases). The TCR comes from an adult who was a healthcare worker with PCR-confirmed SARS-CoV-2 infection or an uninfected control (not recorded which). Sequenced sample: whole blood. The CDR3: CASSSSEGYGYTF. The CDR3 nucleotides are TGTGCCAGCAGCTCCAGCGAGGGGTATGGCTACACCTTC.